These 21 T cell receptor beta chains originate from one sample sequenced in a study of T-cell reconstitution after alpha-beta-depleted transplantation in children. TCRbeta library construction was performed incorporating unique molecular identifiers. MiXCR, applied by TCRdb to the PCR reads, yields one record per CDR3 protein. The repertoire holds approximately 230,000 distinct CDR3 sequences, with approximately 24% as singletons. The sample here was PBMCs, mostly from graft donor cells, taken 360 days after TCRalphabeta/CD19-depleted stem cell transplant. These receptors were collected from a female patient between 2 and 15 years old who had a stem cell transplant for congenital amegakaryocytic thrombocytopenia, so the T cells may come from the graft donor.

This sequence joins TRBV6-2 or TRBV6-3 and TRBJ2-5; TRBD2 might be the D (6 bases). CDR3 length equals 11 residues. The germline V gene has CDR1 MNHEY and CDR2 SVGEGT. V lost 8 bases, J lost 4 bases, and 8 bases lay in between. DNA of the CDR3: TGTGCCAGCGGGACTTCAGAGACCCAGTACTTC. It yields the protein CASGTSETQYF.

This clonotype came up a few times. This chain connects TRBV4-1 to TRBJ2-7; D is tentatively TRBD1 or TRBD2 (5 bases each). The ends were cut back, 6 bases at V and 1 base at J, with 16 bases in the middle. This CDR3 is built from 15 residues. Germline CDR1 reads MGHRA; CDR2 reads YSYEKL. In DNA form, the CDR3 reads TGCGCCAGCAGACCCACCGGGACGGTTTCCTACGAGCAGTACTTC. Translation: CASRPTGTVSYEQYF.

The chain has TRBV4-3 and TRBJ2-6; D is unresolved. V lost 4 bases to trimming and J lost 3 bases, with 7 bases between them. Germline V gives CDR1 LGHNA, CDR2 YSLEER. This CDR3 has 14 amino acids. The CDR3 loop reads CASSPSNGANVLTF. For the CDR3, the DNA is TGCGCCAGCAGCCCCTCTAATGGGGCCAACGTCCTGACTTTC.

This clonotype was seen only a few times. The V and J genes are TRBV29-1 and TRBJ2-5; D is ambiguous. V lost 4 bases to trimming and J lost 3 bases, with 9 bases between them. The CDR3 loop spans 12 amino acids. From germline, CDR1 is SQVTM and CDR2 ANQGSEA. This CDR3 is CSVVWEEETQYF. The CDR3 DNA follows: TGCAGCGTTGTCTGGGAAGAAGAGACCCAGTACTTC.

This chain joins TRBV28 and TRBJ1-1, with a possible D match to TRBD1 (5 bases). CDR3 length: 15 residues. Germline V lookup: CDR1 MDHEN, CDR2 SYDVKM. Trimming cost V 5 bases and J 1 base, with 14 bases left between them. The CDR3 region has the DNA TGTGCCAGCAGTATCCTCGTGGGGCGGAACACTGAAGCTTTCTTT. The encoded protein is CASSILVGRNTEAFF.

V usage is TRBV12-3 or TRBV12-4 and J usage is TRBJ1-4, with D unclear. This CDR3 is 14 amino acids long. V was cut by 2 bases and J by 8 bases, with 12 bases left in between. This chain's CDR3 is CASSLLARGEKLFF. CDR3 DNA: TGTGCCAGCAGTTTATTAGCCAGAGGGGAAAAACTGTTTTTT.

The CDR3 coding sequence is TGTGCCAGCAGTTCGACCCTCAGGGGACTAGCCAAAAACATTCAGTACTTC. Amino acid sequence: CASSSTLRGLAKNIQYF. The rearrangement links TRBV28 to TRBJ2-4, with D perhaps assigned TRBD1 or TRBD2 (6 bases each). The CDR3 length is 17 residues. V lost 4 bases and J 0 bases, leaving 16 bases between the germline ends. Germline CDR1 is MDHEN and CDR2 is SYDVKM.

V is TRBV11-2 and J is TRBJ2-1; D possibly corresponds to TRBD2 (7 bases). Trimming pared 5 bases from V and 3 bases from J, leaving 14 bases between. The germline V gene encodes CDR1 SGHAT and CDR2 FQNNGV. The CDR3 runs 15 residues. The CDR3 spells CASSARGLIYNEQFF. The DNA for the CDR3 is TGTGCCAGCAGCGCGCGGGGGCTGATCTACAATGAGCAGTTCTTC. Full variable domain (outside the CDR3, taken from reference TRBV11-2 and TRBJ2-1): EAGVAQSPRYKIIEKRQSVAFWCNPISGHATLYWYQQILGQGPKLLIQFQNNGVVDDSQLPKDRFSAERLKGVDSTLKIQPAKLEDSAVYLCASSARGLIYNEQFFGPGTRLTVL.

At least ten counts were recorded for this clonotype. The chain uses TRBV28 and TRBJ2-1; D remains ambiguous. Germline loops: CDR1 MDHEN, CDR2 SYDVKM. The CDR3 runs 14 residues. V was cut by 2 bases and J by 0 bases, with 5 bases left in between. This CDR3 is CASSLVSSYNEQFF. CDR3 DNA sequence: TGTGCCAGCAGTTTAGTGAGCTCCTACAATGAGCAGTTCTTC. Full variable domain (missing parts from reference TRBV28 and TRBJ2-1): DVKVTQSSRYLVKRTGEKVFLECVQDMDHENMFWYRQDPGLGLRLIYFSYDVKMKEKGDIPEGYSVSREKKERFSLILESASTNQTSMYLCASSLVSSYNEQFFGPGTRLTVL.

The sample holds many counts of this clonotype. This sequence joins TRBV10-3 and TRBJ1-1; D remains unclear. This CDR3 contains 14 residues. Germline-derived CDR1 and CDR2 are ENHRY and SYGVKD. The ends were cut back, 1 base at V and 1 base at J, with 7 bases in the middle. The CDR3 DNA sequence: TGTGCCATCAGTGAGTTGAGAGGGAACACTGAAGCTTTCTTT. Translating gives CAISELRGNTEAFF.

The rearrangement uses TRBV2 and TRBJ2-1, with TRBD1 matching 9 bases. The CDR3 totals 15 residues. Losses at the gene ends were 10 bases for V and 7 bases for J; bases not matched to a gene: 14. The V gene's germline CDR1 is SNHLY and CDR2 FYNNEI. As DNA, the CDR3 is TGTGCCACAGTCGGCTCGGGGGACAGGGATAATGAGCAGTTCTTC. Its translation is CATVGSGDRDNEQFF.

This clonotype was counted ten times or more. The chain recombines TRBV10-3 with TRBJ2-4, with D unresolved. Germline-derived CDR1 and CDR2 are ENHRY and SYGVKD. V was clipped by 2 bases and J by 0 bases, with 14 bases between them. The CDR3 is made up of 17 amino acids. DNA of the CDR3: TGTGCCATCAGTGAGGTTTTGAAGGGTCTAGCCAAAAACATTCAGTACTTC. The encoded protein is CAISEVLKGLAKNIQYF.

This rearrangement joins TRBV9 to TRBJ2-4, with D perhaps TRBD1 (5 bases). CDR1 is SGDLS and CDR2 is YYNGEE in the germline V gene. CDR3 length equals 18 residues. With 0 bases removed from V and 1 base from J, the gap between germline ends came to 17 bases. The CDR3 region is CASSVVGTRVKAKNIQYF. The CDR3 nucleotides read TGTGCCAGCAGCGTAGTTGGTACCAGGGTGAAGGCCAAAAACATTCAGTACTTC.

The gene calls are TRBV20-1 and TRBJ2-3; 10 bases are a match to TRBD2. CDR3 length equals 14 residues. The J segment lost 5 bases and the V segment lost 2 bases, leaving 4 bases of the junction unmatched. Germline lookup yields CDR1 DFQATT and CDR2 SNEGSKA (reference sequence). DNA of the CDR3: TGCAGTGCTAGAATAGCGGGGGGAAGAGATACGCAGTATTTT. Residues: CSARIAGGRDTQYF.

This chain joins TRBV28 and TRBJ2-5; 8 bases agree with TRBD2. From germline, CDR1 is MDHEN and CDR2 SYDVKM. J lost 5 bases, V lost 3 bases, and 8 bases had no gene match. CDR3 size: 15 residues. The CDR3 reads CASSLGIAGLETQYF. CDR3 nucleotides: TGTGCCAGCAGTTTGGGCATAGCGGGACTTGAGACCCAGTACTTC. The entire variable domain, with the rest obtained from reference TRBV28 and TRBJ2-5, is as follows: DVKVTQSSRYLVKRTGEKVFLECVQDMDHENMFWYRQDPGLGLRLIYFSYDVKMKEKGDIPEGYSVSREKKERFSLILESASTNQTSMYLCASSLGIAGLETQYFGPGTRLLVL.

This clonotype was detected ten times or more. The rearrangement uses TRBV29-1 and TRBJ2-1; 13 bases map to TRBD2. J was trimmed by 9 bases and V by 8 bases; bases with no gene match: 7. The germline V gene encodes CDR1 SQVTM and CDR2 ANQGSEA. This CDR3 spans 13 amino acids. Here the CDR3 reads CSTGLAGAGEQFF. The CDR3, as DNA: TGCAGCACCGGACTAGCGGGAGCAGGTGAGCAGTTCTTC.

V and J are TRBV6-1 and TRBJ2-5; D not certain. V dropped 3 bases and J dropped 5 bases, with 10 bases sitting between them. Germline lookup yields CDR1 MNHNS and CDR2 SASEGT. The CDR3 length is 13 residues. CDR3 bases: TGTGCCAGCAGTGACTTTGGTCTGGAGACCCAGTACTTC. Protein product: CASSDFGLETQYF.

There are a few counts of this clonotype. The gene calls are TRBV6-2 or TRBV6-3 and TRBJ2-3; 10 bases map to TRBD2. Germline values: CDR1 MNHEY, CDR2 SVGEGT. Trimming removed 4 bases from V and 3 bases from J; junction bases left unmatched: 7. This CDR3 has 16 amino acids. DNA of the CDR3: TGTGCCAGCAGTTCCCTAGCGGGAGTTCGTACAGATACGCAGTATTTT. Translation gives CASSSLAGVRTDTQYF.

This clonotype was detected many times. The genes are TRBV15 and TRBJ2-7; TRBD1 aligns across 9 bases. This CDR3 is 15 amino acids long. Unmatched junction bases numbered 8, after V lost 4 bases and J lost 4 bases. Germline values: CDR1 LNHNV, CDR2 YYDKDF (reference sequence). The DNA for the CDR3 is TGTGCCACCAGCACTTGGACAGGGGCGGCGTACGAGCAGTACTTC. Amino acids: CATSTWTGAAYEQYF.

This sequence joins TRBV7-6 and TRBJ1-5; 7 bases align to TRBD1. Trimming cost V 1 base and J 11 bases; bases outside gene matches: 14. This CDR3 region has 16 residues. The germline CDR1 and CDR2 sequences are SGHVS and FNYEAQ. CDR3: CASSLEGGQLRMAQHF. Written as DNA, the CDR3 is TGTGCCAGCAGCTTAGAGGGGGGACAGCTCAGAATGGCCCAGCATTTT.

CDR3: CSARRRREGGDEQFF. Here the CDR3 DNA reads TGCAGTGCCCGGAGGCGGCGGGAGGGAGGCGATGAGCAGTTCTTC. This chain joins TRBV20-1 and TRBJ2-1, with 9 bases identical to TRBD2. This CDR3 has 15 residues. V dropped 6 bases and J dropped 8; count of bases not matched to a gene: 14. Germline V gives CDR1 DFQATT, CDR2 SNEGSKA (reference sequence).